The 24 T cell receptor beta chains presented below share a single source sample, sequenced in a study of cytotoxic CD8 clonotypes in ibrutinib-treated CLL (dated by TCRdb to about 2021). To prepare the library, the immunoSEQ multiplex PCR assay was applied. In its TCRdb copy, this immuneACCESS table keeps in-frame sequences only and misses some clones. Where compared with another copy, unresolved V genes explain less than half of these, and the others have no known cause. The sample table shows just over 200,000 clones, and roughly 65% are seen once. Together, the top ten hold 5.5% to 6% of the sample. Per the publication, the time point label means: 12 months on ibrutinib. The sample was PBMCs, taken after 12 months of ibrutinib treatment. The receptors shown here come from a human donor with chronic lymphocytic leukemia.

This clone was seen only a few times. This sequence joins TRBV7-3 and TRBJ2-2; 7 bases are a match to TRBD1. This CDR3 spans 15 amino acids. CDR1 SGHTA and CDR2 FQGTGA come from the germline V gene. Unmatched junction bases numbered 6, after V lost 5 bases and J lost 3 bases. The CDR3, as DNA: TGTGCCAGCAGCCAACAGACAGGGTACACCGGGGAGCTGTTTTTT. Encoded protein: CASSQQTGYTGELFF.

The V call is TRBV11-1, the J call TRBJ2-2, with 8 bases identical to TRBD2. The CDR3 has 18 amino acids. Germline V gives CDR1 SGHAT, CDR2 FQDESV (reference sequence). Trimming at V came to 3 bases and at J to 0 bases, leaving 9 bases not matched to a gene. Written as DNA, the CDR3 is TGTGCCAGCAGCTTTCAGCGAGCGGGAGTGGCGAACACCGGGGAGCTGTTTTTT. It translates to CASSFQRAGVANTGELFF.

This clone appeared a few times. Its ends do not fully match the called genes, so a read error is possible. V is TRBV20-1 and J is TRBJ1-1; D is undetermined. The CDR3 totals 10 residues. Germline lookup yields CDR1 DFQATT and CDR2 SNEGSKA (reference sequence). The CDR3 region has the DNA TGCAGTGCCAGAGGCTATGAAGCTTTCTTT. It encodes CSARGYEAFF.

The gene calls are TRBV25-1 and TRBJ2-2; D may match TRBD1 or TRBD2 (5 bases each). The V and J ends lost 4 bases and 7 bases respectively, with 10 bases between them. CDR3 size: 13 residues. CDR1 and CDR2 (germline): MGHDK, SYGVNS. CDR3: CASSAGTYGELFF. The DNA for the CDR3 is TGTGCCAGCAGTGCCGGGACGTACGGGGAGCTGTTTTTT.

This chain joins TRBV7-6 and TRBJ1-5, with D perhaps matching TRBD1 (5 bases). CDR1 and CDR2 from the germline V gene are SGHVS and FNYEAQ. This CDR3 has 14 amino acids. V was shortened by 5 bases and J by 5 bases, with 13 bases between the two germline ends. CDR3 coding DNA: TGTGCCAGCAGCCTGGGGACTGTTTATCAGCCCCAGCATTTT. Amino acids: CASSLGTVYQPQHF.

J is TRBJ1-4 and V is TRBV28; 7 bases are a match to TRBD1. J was trimmed by 5 bases and V by 4 bases; bases with no gene match: 7. Per the germline V gene, CDR1 is MDHEN and CDR2 is SYDVKM. The CDR3 has 15 residues. The CDR3 coding sequence is TGTGCCAGCAGTTCTACAGGGGCGGGGAATGAAAAACTGTTTTTT. The encoded protein is CASSSTGAGNEKLFF. The full variable domain, rest sourced from reference TRBV28 and TRBJ1-4, is DVKVTQSSRYLVKRTGEKVFLECVQDMDHENMFWYRQDPGLGLRLIYFSYDVKMKEKGDIPEGYSVSREKKERFSLILESASTNQTSMYLCASSSTGAGNEKLFFGSGTQLSVL.

This clone has a handful of counts. The V gene is TRBV6-5, the J gene TRBJ1-6; D uncertain. The CDR3 contains 15 residues. V lost 0 bases and J 7 bases, leaving 10 bases between the germline ends. The germline CDR1 and CDR2 sequences are MNHEY and SVGAGI. CDR3 sequence (DNA): TGTGCCAGCAGTTACTCATGGCGGTTCAATTCACCCCTCCACTTT. Residues: CASSYSWRFNSPLHF.

V and J are TRBV29-1 and TRBJ2-3, with 8 bases aligning to TRBD2. Looked up from germline, CDR1 is SQVTM and CDR2 is ANQGSEA. V lost 2 bases and J lost 2; bases outside the gene matches: 6. This CDR3 region has 15 residues. The CDR3 sequence: CSVETRGGTTDTQYF. The CDR3 nucleotides are TGCAGCGTTGAAACCCGCGGGGGGACCACAGATACGCAGTATTTT.

This chain joins TRBV9 and TRBJ1-2, with TRBD1 as a possible D gene (6 bases). The CDR3 loop spans 19 amino acids. V dropped 0 bases and J dropped 2 bases, with 23 bases sitting between them. Germline assignment: CDR1 SGDLS and CDR2 YYNGEE. The CDR3 DNA reads as TGTGCCAGCAGCGTAGGAGGCCCCCCCGGGGGGGCCGGCAACTATGGCTACACCTTC. Amino acids: CASSVGGPPGGAGNYGYTF.

The V and J genes are TRBV5-1 and TRBJ1-6, with D possibly being TRBD1 (6 bases). This CDR3 has 18 residues. In germline, CDR1 is SGHRS, CDR2 YFSETQ. Deletions cut 5 bases from V and 9 bases from J, with 27 bases between. For the CDR3, the DNA is TGCGCCAGCAGGTCCCAGTTATATTCAGGGGTATCGACTTCACCCCTCCACTTT. Residues: CASRSQLYSGVSTSPLHF.

The chain recombines TRBV5-1 with TRBJ2-1; D tentatively fits TRBD1 or TRBD2 (5 bases each). Trimming removed 4 bases at V and 6 bases at J, with 11 bases between. The CDR3 sequence is 13 residues long. The germline CDR1 and CDR2 sequences are SGHRS and YFSETQ. The CDR3 nucleotides read TGCGCCAGCAGCCCCGGGACCTCCAATGAGCAGTTCTTC. Its protein product is CASSPGTSNEQFF.

This clone has just one count. CDR3 region: CAAGGFDGGQSEAFF. CDR3 DNA: TGTGCCGCCGGGGGATTTGACGGAGGGCAATCTGAAGCTTTCTTT. This chain uses TRBV6-5 with TRBJ1-1; D might be TRBD1 (5 bases). The CDR3 is made up of 15 amino acids. The ends were cut back, 11 bases at V and 6 bases at J, with 25 bases in the middle. CDR1 is MNHEY and CDR2 is SVGAGI in the germline V gene.

The gene calls are TRBV4-1 and TRBJ2-3, with D possibly TRBD1 on 5 matching bases. Germline V gene data show CDR1 as MGHRA and CDR2 as YSYEKL. V lost 0 bases, J lost 4 bases, and 8 bases lay in between. There are 14 residues in the CDR3. The CDR3 bases are TGCGCCAGCAGCCAAGATGGGGCAGCAGATACGCAGTATTTT. Its protein is CASSQDGAADTQYF.

The J gene is TRBJ1-5, the V gene TRBV28; D may be TRBD1 (6 bases). The germline gives CDR1 MDHEN, CDR2 SYDVKM. This CDR3 contains 15 residues. The ends were cut back, 4 bases at V and 3 bases at J, with 13 bases in the middle. In nucleotides, the CDR3 is TGTGCCAGCAGTTCCCACAGGGCTTACAATCAGCCCCAGCATTTT. This codes for CASSSHRAYNQPQHF. Full variable domain (missing parts from reference TRBV28 and TRBJ1-5): DVKVTQSSRYLVKRTGEKVFLECVQDMDHENMFWYRQDPGLGLRLIYFSYDVKMKEKGDIPEGYSVSREKKERFSLILESASTNQTSMYLCASSSHRAYNQPQHFGDGTRLSIL.

The genes are TRBV19 and TRBJ1-1, with 7 bases identical to TRBD1. The CDR3 covers 13 residues. The ends lost 11 bases at V and 4 bases at J; junction bases unmatched: 10. The germline V gene has CDR1 LNHDA and CDR2 SQIVND (reference sequence). The CDR3 spells CAAADRAVTEAFF. The CDR3 DNA reads TGTGCCGCCGCTGACAGGGCAGTCACTGAAGCTTTCTTT.

This clone came up a few times. The rearrangement joins TRBV27 to TRBJ2-3; D not certain. Per germline, CDR1 MNHEY and CDR2 SMNVEV (reference sequence). This CDR3 comprises 15 residues. Trimming shortened V by 4 bases and J by 5 bases, and 16 bases separated the two germline ends. The CDR3 nucleotides are TGTGCCAGCAGTTCTAGGGATTATTTAGGAGATACGCAGTATTTT. This gives the protein CASSSRDYLGDTQYF.

CDR3 nucleotide sequence: TGTGCCAGCAGGCTACAACAGGATAGCAATCAGCCCCAGCATTTT. Translating gives CASRLQQDSNQPQHF. This chain connects TRBV6-6 to TRBJ1-5, with D possibly TRBD1 on 5 matching bases. This CDR3 comprises 15 residues. Looked up from germline, CDR1 is MNHNY and CDR2 is SVGAGI (reference sequence). The V end was cut by 6 bases, the J end by 0 bases, with 12 bases between.

The gene calls are TRBV15 and TRBJ2-7; the match to TRBD2 covers 7 bases. This CDR3 region has 14 residues. J was trimmed by 4 bases and V by 4 bases; bases with no gene match: 7. Germline lookup yields CDR1 LNHNV and CDR2 YYDKDF (reference sequence). CDR3 protein: CATSNRGSSYEQYF. The DNA for the CDR3 is TGTGCCACCAGCAATCGCGGGAGCTCGTACGAGCAGTACTTC.

V usage is TRBV10-1 and J usage is TRBJ1-1; D is undetermined. Trimming stripped 4 bases from V and 4 bases from J, with 10 bases between. The CDR3 is made up of 13 amino acids. Per the germline V gene, CDR1 is WNHNN and CDR2 is SYGVQD (reference sequence). The CDR3 nucleotides are TGCGCCAGCAGTGCGACCCAGGCCACTGAAGCTTTCTTT. It yields the protein CASSATQATEAFF.

This clone has only a few counts. The J gene is TRBJ1-4, the V gene TRBV18; no clear D gene. V was trimmed by 3 bases and J by 12 bases, leaving 11 bases between them. Germline V gene sequence: CDR1 KGHSH, CDR2 LQKENI. The CDR3 has 12 residues. The DNA of the CDR3 is TGTGCCAGCTCACCCTCGACCGGGGAACTGTTTTTT. Amino acid sequence: CASSPSTGELFF. Full variable domain (rest looked up from reference TRBV18 and TRBJ1-4): NAGVMQNPRHLVRRRGQEARLRCSPMKGHSHVYWYRQLPEEGLKFMVYLQKENIIDESGMPKERFSAEFPKEGPSILRIQQVVRGDSAAYFCASSPSTGELFFGSGTQLSVL.

This clone was seen only a few times. The chain links TRBV10-1 to TRBJ2-3; D not certain. V was shortened by 2 bases and J by 4 bases, with 4 bases between the two germline ends. The CDR3 is 12 residues long. Germline CDR1 is WNHNN and CDR2 is SYGVQD (reference sequence). CDR3 bases: TGCGCCAGCAGTGAGGTATCAGATACGCAGTATTTT. This sequence encodes CASSEVSDTQYF.

The chain links TRBV5-1 to TRBJ1-3, with a possible D match to TRBD1 (6 bases). The CDR3 consists of 16 residues. Germline V CDR1 and CDR2: SGHRS, YFSETQ. V was shortened by 4 bases and J by 0 bases, with 14 bases between the two germline ends. DNA of the CDR3: TGCGCCAGCAGCCCGTGGAGAGGGGGCTCTGGAAACACCATATATTTT. Protein product: CASSPWRGGSGNTIYF.

The V call is TRBV7-8, the J call TRBJ2-7; D is unresolved. The CDR3 is made up of 15 amino acids. CDR1 and CDR2 (germline): SGHVS, FQNEAQ. V lost 5 bases, J lost 0 bases, and 14 bases lay in between. CDR3 DNA: TGTGCCAGCAGCCTCCAAAGAACGGGCTCCTACGAGCAGTACTTC. Translating it yields CASSLQRTGSYEQYF.

The chain links TRBV29-1 to TRBJ2-1, with 11 bases fitting TRBD2. The CDR3 covers 17 residues. V was pared by 5 bases and J by 8 bases, with 17 bases of the junction left unmatched. The germline gives CDR1 SQVTM, CDR2 ANQGSEA. CDR3 nucleotides: TGCAGCGTTCAGGAAACAGGGGGCGGACTAGCGGGCTATGAGCAGTTCTTC. Amino acid sequence: CSVQETGGGLAGYEQFF.